Detailed here is one T cell receptor beta chain. What it binds is unknown. These data come from a study of OX40 agonist ivuxolimab in advanced cancers. General observations from the study: Nonresponders included some who also had low normalized T-cell clonal expansion.

The CDR3 has 13 amino acids. Germline CDR1 reads SGHRS; CDR2 reads YFSETQ. TCRdb keeps only in-frame clones here, not all; method: immunoSEQ multiplex PCR. The repertoire includes some 77,000 clones, 90% of them detected once, and about 1.8% sits in the top ten. This sequence was found in an adult with an advanced solid tumor such as melanoma, head and neck, liver or kidney cancer. The sample here was CD4+ or CD8+ T cells sorted from blood, taken in a trial of the OX40 agonist ivuxolimab. V and J are TRBV5-1 and TRBJ2-5; D may correspond to TRBD1 or TRBD2 (5 bases each). The CDR3, as DNA: TGCGCTTCCCGGGTCTGGGGGACGGAGACCCAGTACTTC. Its protein product is CASRVWGTETQYF. Together with reference TRBV5-1 and TRBJ2-5, the CDR3 gives the full variable domain: KAGVTQTPRYLIKTRGQQVTLSCSPISGHRSVSWYQQTPGQGLQFLFEYFSETQRNKGNFPGRFSGRQFSNSRSEMNVSTLELGDSALYLCASRVWGTETQYFGPGTRLLVL.